The next 10 T cell receptor beta chains were all read from a single sample in a study of identifying expanded T cells in peripheral blood. Sequenced by immunoSEQ multiplex PCR; TCRdb stores in-frame clones only, minus some. This sample has nearly 60,000 clones, with roughly 90% found just once. The specimen sequenced was blood. These receptors all stem from a person aged 18 to 75 in good health.

As regards this clone: One end of the junction varies from germline; a read error may be responsible. This chain uses TRBV13 with TRBJ2-7; D may be TRBD1 (7 bases). This CDR3 region has 15 residues. CDR1 PRHDT and CDR2 FYEKMQ come from the germline V gene (reference sequence). CDR3 nucleotides: TGTGCCAGCAGCCGGGACGGGAGACAGGGTATGACTATGAGCTTC. It yields the protein CASSRDGRQGMTMSF. Using reference TRBV13 and TRBJ2-7 for the parts outside the CDR3, the full variable domain is AAGVIQSPRHLIKEKRETATLKCYPIPRHDTVYWYQQGPGQDPQFLISFYEKMQSDKGSIPDRFSAQQFSDYHSELNMSSLELGDSALYFCASSRDGRQGMTMSFGPGTRLTVT.

This rearrangement joins TRBV5-4 to TRBJ1-2; D is unclear. CDR3 length equals 14 residues. V gave up 0 bases and J gave up 2 bases, with 8 bases separating them. CDR1 is SGHNT, CDR2 YYREEE, per germline (reference sequence). Here the CDR3 reads CASSLGTENYGYTF. DNA of the CDR3: TGTGCCAGCAGCTTGGGGACGGAGAACTATGGCTACACCTTC.

This chain joins TRBV29-1 and TRBJ2-1; unclear D gene. Germline V CDR1 and CDR2: SQVTM, ANQGSEA. The CDR3 length is 12 residues. The germline V and J ends were trimmed by 1 base and 5 bases, with 6 bases remaining between them. The CDR3 is CSVEVRDNEQFF. DNA for the CDR3: TGCAGCGTTGAAGTTAGGGACAATGAGCAGTTCTTC.

J is TRBJ1-1 and V is TRBV5-4, with D unclear. The length of the CDR3 is 15 residues. V was pared by 4 bases and J by 0 bases, with 13 bases between. Germline-derived CDR1 and CDR2 are SGHNT and YYREEE (reference sequence). The CDR3 bases are TGTGCCAGCAGCGCACCGTGGAGCATGAACACTGAAGCTTTCTTT. Residues: CASSAPWSMNTEAFF. Based on the CDR3 plus reference TRBV5-4 and TRBJ1-1, the full variable domain is ETGVTQSPTHLIKTRGQQVTLRCSSQSGHNTVSWYQQALGQGPQFIFQYYREEENGRGNFPPRFSGLQFPNYSSELNVNALELDDSALYLCASSAPWSMNTEAFFGQGTRLTVV.

The V gene is TRBV6-4, the J gene TRBJ1-4; 8 bases line up with TRBD1. The V segment lost 1 base and the J segment 6 bases; nucleotides outside the gene matches: 4. The CDR3 loop spans 15 amino acids. The V gene's germline CDR1 is MRHNA and CDR2 SNTAGT. CDR3 in DNA: TGTGCCAGCAGTGACTTCAGGGGGCGCGATGAAAAACTGTTTTTT. This encodes CASSDFRGRDEKLFF.

This chain joins TRBV28 and TRBJ1-1; D perhaps matches TRBD1 (5 bases). The germline V and J ends were trimmed by 8 bases and 6 bases, with 19 bases remaining between them. This CDR3 has 14 residues. Germline values: CDR1 MDHEN, CDR2 SYDVKM. The CDR3 DNA reads TGTGCCAGCCTCGTCGGGACCGGGTCCTCTGAAGCTTTCTTT. It yields the protein CASLVGTGSSEAFF.

V and J are TRBV29-1 and TRBJ2-1; tentatively, D is TRBD2 (5 bases). The germline gives CDR1 SQVTM, CDR2 ANQGSEA. Trimming took off 6 bases at V and 8 bases at J, with 20 bases between the two ends. The CDR3 covers 14 residues. The CDR3 loop reads CSVVTGTGVYEQFF. The CDR3, as DNA: TGCAGCGTGGTTACCGGTACCGGGGTCTATGAGCAGTTCTTC.

The V call is TRBV5-6, the J call TRBJ2-1, with 7 bases matching TRBD1. The ends lost 2 bases at V and 8 bases at J; junction bases unmatched: 10. This CDR3 comprises 15 residues. The germline gives CDR1 SGHDT, CDR2 YYEEEE. The DNA of the CDR3 is TGTGCCAGCAGCTTCTTGGCAGGGGGTCAGCATGAGCAGTTCTTC. This encodes CASSFLAGGQHEQFF.

The rearrangement uses TRBV6-5 and TRBJ1-4; D is undetermined. The CDR3 is 14 amino acids. Germline V gives CDR1 MNHEY, CDR2 SVGAGI. Trimming took 5 bases from V and 6 from J, leaving 13 bases between them. This chain's CDR3 is CASSVGFGYEKLFF. CDR3 bases: TGTGCCAGCAGTGTCGGGTTCGGTTATGAAAAACTGTTTTTT.

The chain is built from TRBV7-2 and TRBJ2-7; 7 bases are a match to TRBD1. The CDR3 sequence is 13 residues long. V shed 1 base, J shed 6 bases, and the junction held 3 bases outside the gene matches. Germline loops: CDR1 SGHTA, CDR2 FQGNSA. The CDR3 sequence is CASSLVTGAEQYF. In nucleotides, the CDR3 is TGTGCCAGCAGCTTAGTAACAGGGGCCGAGCAGTACTTC.